One sample yielded the 12 T cell receptor beta chains listed below, sequenced in a study of cytomegalovirus exposure and HLA in healthy donors. Profiling relied on immunoSEQ multiplex PCR, and the TCRdb table lists in-frame clones only, not all of them. The sample yields around 400,000 clones, about nine tenths seen once. The sample comprised PBMCs. These receptors were collected from a woman aged 18-29 years in good health and CMV-seronegative.

V usage is TRBV27 and J usage is TRBJ2-6; possible D gene TRBD2, 5 bases. Per germline, CDR1 MNHEY and CDR2 SMNVEV (reference sequence). Deletions cut 8 bases from V and 0 bases from J, with 14 bases between. This CDR3 contains 16 residues. The CDR3 here is CASASPDYSGANVLTF. Here the CDR3 DNA reads TGTGCCAGCGCTAGCCCCGATTACTCTGGGGCCAACGTCCTGACTTTC.

This clone came up once. The chain recombines TRBV27 with TRBJ1-5, with 8 nucleotides matching TRBD1. The CDR3 has 16 amino acids. Germline V gene data show CDR1 as MNHEY and CDR2 as SMNVEV (reference sequence). V dropped 4 bases and J dropped 0; count of bases not matched to a gene: 5. This chain's CDR3 is CASSSTGDISNQPQHF. The DNA of the CDR3 is TGTGCCAGCAGTTCGACAGGGGACATTAGCAATCAGCCCCAGCATTTT.

The table lists this clone with a count of one. The rearrangement uses TRBV7-7 and TRBJ2-1; the D gene is possibly TRBD2 (5 bases). This CDR3 spans 13 amino acids. Deletions cut 4 bases from V and 6 bases from J, with 10 bases between. In germline, CDR1 is SSHAT, CDR2 FNYEAQ (reference sequence). The chain's CDR3 is CASSSDLANEQFF. CDR3 bases: TGTGCCAGCAGCTCCGACCTAGCCAATGAGCAGTTCTTC.

In this sample, this clone turned up a few times. The chain couples TRBV6-9 to TRBJ1-5; TRBD1 matches 10 bases. The CDR3 length is 14 residues. CDR1 is MNHGY and CDR2 is SVAAGI in the germline V gene. The ends lost 7 bases at V and 12 bases at J; junction bases unmatched: 12. The CDR3 is CASTHDRGPSLQHF. CDR3 in DNA: TGTGCCAGCACCCATGACAGGGGGCCCAGTCTCCAGCATTTT.

The DNA of the CDR3 is TGTGCCAGCAGCTTAGCCCGTTTCGGTAGCGGGGGGGCCCAGGATACGCAGTATTTT. Translated: CASSLARFGSGGAQDTQYF. The genes are TRBV7-8 and TRBJ2-3, with TRBD2 identical over 11 bases. CDR1 and CDR2 (germline): SGHVS, FQNEAQ. CDR3 size: 19 residues. J was trimmed by 6 bases and V by 0 bases; bases with no gene match: 14.

This chain links TRBV4-2 with TRBJ1-5; tentatively, D is TRBD1 (5 bases). CDR1 is LGHNA and CDR2 is YNFKEQ in the germline V gene. The V gene lost 0 bases and the J gene lost 6 bases, with 12 bases spanning the gap. This CDR3 contains 15 residues. CDR3 amino acids: CASSQEGGDTQPQHF. As DNA, the CDR3 is TGTGCCAGCAGCCAAGAAGGAGGGGATACTCAGCCCCAGCATTTT.

The chain carries TRBV5-1 and TRBJ1-1; D is uncertain. From germline, CDR1 is SGHRS and CDR2 YFSETQ. V was clipped by 2 bases and J by 1 base, with 6 bases between them. This CDR3 comprises 13 residues. CDR3 region: CASSFEGNTEAFF. CDR3 coding DNA: TGCGCCAGCAGCTTCGAGGGGAACACTGAAGCTTTCTTT.

The J gene is TRBJ1-5, the V gene TRBV18, with D perhaps TRBD1 (6 bases). The V and J ends lost 3 bases and 4 bases respectively, with 13 bases between them. Per germline, CDR1 KGHSH and CDR2 LQKENI. This CDR3 has 15 residues. CDR3 protein: CASSPQQGGNQPQHF. DNA for the CDR3: TGTGCCAGCTCACCCCAACAGGGTGGGAATCAGCCCCAGCATTTT.

This rearrangement joins TRBV7-9 to TRBJ1-1; D unclear. The CDR3 is 14 residues long. Germline CDR1 SEHNR, CDR2 FQNEAQ (reference sequence). V was shortened by 1 base and J by 6 bases, with 12 bases between the two germline ends. The CDR3 spells CASSLGWRIAEAFF. DNA of the CDR3: TGTGCCAGCAGCTTAGGTTGGAGGATCGCTGAAGCTTTCTTT.

The chain joins TRBV28 to TRBJ2-7; TRBD2 matches at 8 bases. CDR3 size: 13 residues. V lost 7 bases to trimming and J lost 4 bases; unmatched junction nucleotides: 6. Germline CDR1 and CDR2: MDHEN and SYDVKM. The CDR3 loop is CASTLGGAYEQYF. For the CDR3, the DNA is TGTGCCAGCACCCTCGGGGGGGCTTACGAGCAGTACTTC.

The V and J genes are TRBV6-5 and TRBJ2-3; a possible D gene is TRBD1 (6 bases). V gave up 4 bases and J gave up 4 bases, with 9 bases separating them. This CDR3 region has 13 residues. From germline, CDR1 is MNHEY and CDR2 SVGAGI. The CDR3 DNA follows: TGTGCCAGCAGTTTACCAGGGGCAGATACGCAGTATTTT. Translated, it gives CASSLPGADTQYF.

The V gene is TRBV15, the J gene TRBJ2-3; TRBD1 agrees at 10 bases. With 5 bases clipped from V and 4 bases from J, the junction kept 6 bases outside the gene matches. The CDR3 loop spans 15 amino acids. Germline lookup yields CDR1 LNHNV and CDR2 YYDKDF (reference sequence). CDR3: CATSLGDRGADTQYF. The CDR3 DNA sequence: TGTGCCACCAGCCTTGGGGACAGGGGAGCAGATACGCAGTATTTT.